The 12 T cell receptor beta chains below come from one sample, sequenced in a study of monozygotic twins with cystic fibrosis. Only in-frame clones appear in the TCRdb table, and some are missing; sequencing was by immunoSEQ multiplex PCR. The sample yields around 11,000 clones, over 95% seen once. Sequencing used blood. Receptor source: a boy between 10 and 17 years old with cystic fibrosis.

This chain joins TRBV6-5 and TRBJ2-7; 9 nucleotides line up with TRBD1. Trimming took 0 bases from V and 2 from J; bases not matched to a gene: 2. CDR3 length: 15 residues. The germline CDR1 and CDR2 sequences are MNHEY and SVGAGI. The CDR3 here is CASSYSDRGPYEQYF. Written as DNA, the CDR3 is TGTGCCAGCAGTTACTCGGACAGGGGCCCCTACGAGCAGTACTTC.

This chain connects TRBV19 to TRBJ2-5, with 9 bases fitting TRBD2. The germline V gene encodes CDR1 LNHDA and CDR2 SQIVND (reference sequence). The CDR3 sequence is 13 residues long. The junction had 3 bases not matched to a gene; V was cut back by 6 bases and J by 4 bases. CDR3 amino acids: CASRAGGRETQYF. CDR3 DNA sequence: TGTGCCAGTAGAGCGGGGGGCCGAGAGACCCAGTACTTC.

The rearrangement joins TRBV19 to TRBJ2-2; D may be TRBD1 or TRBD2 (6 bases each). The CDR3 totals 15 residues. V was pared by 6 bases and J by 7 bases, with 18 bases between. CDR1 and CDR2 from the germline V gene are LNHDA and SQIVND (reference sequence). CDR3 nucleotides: TGTGCCAGTAGAGAATCGGGGGCTAAGGTCGGGGAGCTGTTTTTT. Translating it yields CASRESGAKVGELFF.

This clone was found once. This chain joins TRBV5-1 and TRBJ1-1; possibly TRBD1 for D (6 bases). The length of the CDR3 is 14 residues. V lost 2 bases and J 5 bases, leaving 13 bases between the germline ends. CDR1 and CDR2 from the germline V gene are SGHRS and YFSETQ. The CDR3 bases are TGCGCCAGCAGCTTTTCACCAGGGGAGACTGAAGCTTTCTTT. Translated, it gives CASSFSPGETEAFF. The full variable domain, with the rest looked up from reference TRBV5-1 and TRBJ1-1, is KAGVTQTPRYLIKTRGQQVTLSCSPISGHRSVSWYQQTPGQGLQFLFEYFSETQRNKGNFPGRFSGRQFSNSRSEMNVSTLELGDSALYLCASSFSPGETEAFFGQGTRLTVV.

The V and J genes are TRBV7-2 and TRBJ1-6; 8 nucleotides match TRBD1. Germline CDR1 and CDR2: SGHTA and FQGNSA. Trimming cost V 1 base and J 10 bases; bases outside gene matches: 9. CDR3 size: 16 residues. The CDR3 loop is CASSLVPGTGESPLHF. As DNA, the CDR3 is TGTGCCAGCAGCTTAGTCCCCGGGACAGGCGAATCACCCCTCCACTTT.

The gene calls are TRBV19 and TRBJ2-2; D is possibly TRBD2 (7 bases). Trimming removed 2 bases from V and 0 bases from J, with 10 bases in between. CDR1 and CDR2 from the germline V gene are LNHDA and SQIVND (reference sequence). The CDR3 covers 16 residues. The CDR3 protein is CASSITGGANTGELFF. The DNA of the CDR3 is TGTGCCAGTAGTATAACGGGGGGCGCGAACACCGGGGAGCTGTTTTTT.

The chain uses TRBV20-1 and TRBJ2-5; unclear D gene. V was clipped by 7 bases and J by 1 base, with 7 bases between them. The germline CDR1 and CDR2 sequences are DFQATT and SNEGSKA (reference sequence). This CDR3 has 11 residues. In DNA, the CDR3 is TGCAGTGGGTCGGTCCAAGAGACCCAGTACTTC. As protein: CSGSVQETQYF.

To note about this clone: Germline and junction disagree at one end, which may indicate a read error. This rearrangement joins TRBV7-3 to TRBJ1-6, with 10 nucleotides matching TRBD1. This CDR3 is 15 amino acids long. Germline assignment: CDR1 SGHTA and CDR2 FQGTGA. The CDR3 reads CASSVTGTGASPLHF. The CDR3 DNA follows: TGTGCCAGCAGCGTAACCGGGACAGGGGCTTCACCCCTCCACTTT.

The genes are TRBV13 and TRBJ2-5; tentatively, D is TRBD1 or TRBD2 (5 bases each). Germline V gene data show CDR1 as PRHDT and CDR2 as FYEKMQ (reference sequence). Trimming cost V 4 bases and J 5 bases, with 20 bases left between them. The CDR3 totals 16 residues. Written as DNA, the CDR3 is TGTGCCAGCAGCTCCTCCCCTCGGGGCCGGGTGGAGACCCAGTACTTC. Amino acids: CASSSSPRGRVETQYF.

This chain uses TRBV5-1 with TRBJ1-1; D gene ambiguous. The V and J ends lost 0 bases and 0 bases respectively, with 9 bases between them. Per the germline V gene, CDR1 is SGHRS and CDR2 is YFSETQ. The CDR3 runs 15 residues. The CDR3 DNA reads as TGCGCCAGCAGCTTGGCAGGCAGTTTGAACACTGAAGCTTTCTTT. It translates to CASSLAGSLNTEAFF.

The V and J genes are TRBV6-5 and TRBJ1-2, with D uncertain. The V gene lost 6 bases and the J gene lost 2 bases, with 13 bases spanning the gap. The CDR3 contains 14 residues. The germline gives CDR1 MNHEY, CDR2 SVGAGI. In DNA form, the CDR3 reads TGTGCCAGCAGACGAACGGGTCCCAACTATGGCTACACCTTC. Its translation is CASRRTGPNYGYTF.

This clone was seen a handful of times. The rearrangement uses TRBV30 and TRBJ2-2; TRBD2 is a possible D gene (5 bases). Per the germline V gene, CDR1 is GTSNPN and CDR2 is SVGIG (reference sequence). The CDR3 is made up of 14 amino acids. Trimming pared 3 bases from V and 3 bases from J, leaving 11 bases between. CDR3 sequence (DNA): TGTGCCTGGAGCGCCGGGGTCCACACCGGGGAGCTGTTTTTT. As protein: CAWSAGVHTGELFF.